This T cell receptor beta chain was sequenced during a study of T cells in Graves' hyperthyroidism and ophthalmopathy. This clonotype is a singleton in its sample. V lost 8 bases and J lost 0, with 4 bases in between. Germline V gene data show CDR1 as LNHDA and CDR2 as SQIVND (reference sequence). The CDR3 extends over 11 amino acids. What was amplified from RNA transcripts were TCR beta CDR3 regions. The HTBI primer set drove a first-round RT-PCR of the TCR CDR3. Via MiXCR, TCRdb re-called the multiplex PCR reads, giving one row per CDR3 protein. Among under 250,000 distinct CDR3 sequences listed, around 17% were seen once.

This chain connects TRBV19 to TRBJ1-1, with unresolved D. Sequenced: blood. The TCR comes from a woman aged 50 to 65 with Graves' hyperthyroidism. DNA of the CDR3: TGTGCCAGTCAGGTGAACACTGAAGCTTTCTTT. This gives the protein CASQVNTEAFF.